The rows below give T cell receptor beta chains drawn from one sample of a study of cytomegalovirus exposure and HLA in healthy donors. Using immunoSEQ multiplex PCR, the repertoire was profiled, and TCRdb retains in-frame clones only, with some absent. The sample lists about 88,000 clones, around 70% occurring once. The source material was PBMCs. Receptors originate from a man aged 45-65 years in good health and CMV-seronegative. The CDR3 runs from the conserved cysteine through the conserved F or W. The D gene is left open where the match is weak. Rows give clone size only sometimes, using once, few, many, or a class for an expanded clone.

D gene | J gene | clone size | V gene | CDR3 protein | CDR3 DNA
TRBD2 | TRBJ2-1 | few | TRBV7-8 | CASSPWTSRGLNEQFF | TGTGCCAGCAGCCCCTGGACTAGCCGGGGGTTAAATGAGCAGTTCTTC
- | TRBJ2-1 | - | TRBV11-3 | CASSSGGVGGYNEQFF | TGTGCCAGCAGCTCCGGAGGGGTGGGGGGTTACAATGAGCAGTTCTTC
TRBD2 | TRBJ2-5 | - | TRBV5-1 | CASSLTSGSETQYF | TGCGCCAGCAGCTTGACTAGCGGGAGTGAGACCCAGTACTTC
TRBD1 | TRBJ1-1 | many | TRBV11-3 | CASSPDRGRGGSLNTEAFF | TGTGCCAGCAGCCCTGACAGGGGGCGAGGAGGCAGCCTTAACACTGAAGCTTTCTTT
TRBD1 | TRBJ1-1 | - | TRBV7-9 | CASSHMTGIGVEGAFF | TGTGCCAGCAGCCACATGACAGGGATAGGAGTAGAGGGAGCTTTCTTT
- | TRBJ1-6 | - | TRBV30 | CAWSVHSNSPLHF | TGTGCCTGGAGTGTCCACAGTAATTCACCCCTCCACTTT
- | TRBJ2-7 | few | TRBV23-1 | CARKDSSYEQYF | TGCGCCAGGAAAGACAGCTCCTACGAGCAGTACTTC
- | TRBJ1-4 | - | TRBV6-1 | CASSPRGIDEKLFF | TGTGCCAGCAGTCCCAGAGGAATTGACGAAAAACTGTTTTTT
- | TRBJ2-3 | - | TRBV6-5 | CASSYPSTDTQYF | TGTGCCAGCAGTTACCCGAGCACAGATACGCAGTATTTT
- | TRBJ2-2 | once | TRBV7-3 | CASSLTGGPGELFF | TGTGCCAGCAGCTTAACGGGGGGACCCGGGGAGCTGTTTTTT
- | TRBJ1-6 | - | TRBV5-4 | CASSFRDTNFGSPLHF | TGTGCCAGCAGCTTCCGGGACACGAACTTCGGTTCACCCCTCCACTTT
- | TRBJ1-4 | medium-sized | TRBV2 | CASRRIEKLFF | TGTGCCAGCAGGAGGATTGAAAAACTGTTTTTT
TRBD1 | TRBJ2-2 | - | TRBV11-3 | CASSSGTGDRELFF | TGTGCCAGCAGCTCAGGGACAGGGGACCGGGAGCTGTTTTTT
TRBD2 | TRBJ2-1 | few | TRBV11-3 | CASSPSGTRPNEQFF | TGTGCCAGCAGCCCCTCCGGGACTAGACCCAATGAGCAGTTCTTC
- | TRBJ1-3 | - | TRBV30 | CAWSGQALSGNTIYF | TGTGCCTGGAGTGGACAGGCGCTCTCTGGAAACACCATATATTTT
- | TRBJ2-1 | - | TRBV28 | CASSLGGPGNEQFF | TGTGCCAGCAGTTTGGGGGGGCCGGGCAATGAGCAGTTCTTC
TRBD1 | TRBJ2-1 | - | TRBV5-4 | CASSFGQGVGIEQFF | TGTGCCAGCAGCTTCGGACAGGGGGTGGGGATTGAGCAGTTCTTC